This T cell receptor beta chain emerged from a study of T cell changes during pregnancy in multiple sclerosis. Assay used: immunoSEQ multiplex PCR; TCRdb lists only in-frame clones, some missing. This table has 45,000 to 65,000 clones, about nine tenths appearing once. Trimming left V 4 bases short and J 4 bases short, with 17 bases between. The germline V gene encodes CDR1 SGHDN and CDR2 FVKESK. This CDR3 has 15 residues. This clonotype was obtained from a female donor with multiple sclerosis, enrolled in a pregnancy study. The V and J genes are TRBV14 and TRBJ2-7, with a tentative D call TRBD2 (5 bases). The sample in question was CD4+ T cells from peripheral blood mononuclear cells, obtained after pregnancy. The chain's CDR3 is CASSLSPGRGYEQYF. The CDR3 coding sequence is TGTGCCAGCAGCCTGTCTCCAGGTCGGGGATACGAGCAGTACTTC.